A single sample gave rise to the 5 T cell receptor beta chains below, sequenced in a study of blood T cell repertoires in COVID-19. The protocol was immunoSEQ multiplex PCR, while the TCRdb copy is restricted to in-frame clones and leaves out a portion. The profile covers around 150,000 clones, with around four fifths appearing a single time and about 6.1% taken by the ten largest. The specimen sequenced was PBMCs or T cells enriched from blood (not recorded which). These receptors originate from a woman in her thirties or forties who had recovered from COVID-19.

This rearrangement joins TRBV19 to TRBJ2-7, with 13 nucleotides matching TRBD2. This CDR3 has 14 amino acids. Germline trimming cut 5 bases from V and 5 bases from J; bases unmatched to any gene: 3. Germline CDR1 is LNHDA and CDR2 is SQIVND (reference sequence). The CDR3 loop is CASSVGTSGNEQYF. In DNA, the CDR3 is TGTGCCAGTAGTGTCGGGACTAGCGGGAACGAGCAGTACTTC.

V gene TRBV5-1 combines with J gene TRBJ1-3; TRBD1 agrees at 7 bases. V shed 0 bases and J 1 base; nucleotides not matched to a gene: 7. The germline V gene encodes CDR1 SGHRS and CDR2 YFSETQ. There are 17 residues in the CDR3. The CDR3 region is CASSLDPGGTSGNTIYF. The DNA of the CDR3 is TGCGCCAGCAGCTTGGACCCAGGGGGAACTTCTGGAAACACCATATATTTT. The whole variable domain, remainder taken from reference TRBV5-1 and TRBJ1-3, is KAGVTQTPRYLIKTRGQQVTLSCSPISGHRSVSWYQQTPGQGLQFLFEYFSETQRNKGNFPGRFSGRQFSNSRSEMNVSTLELGDSALYLCASSLDPGGTSGNTIYFGEGSWLTVV.

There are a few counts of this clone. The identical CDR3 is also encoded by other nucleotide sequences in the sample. Here the CDR3 DNA reads TGTGCCAGTAGTATCGGACTAGCGGGGAACACCGGGGAGCTGTTTTTT. Translation gives CASSIGLAGNTGELFF. The V call is TRBV19, the J call TRBJ2-2, with 11 bases that match TRBD2. The CDR3 has 16 amino acids. Germline CDR1 reads LNHDA; CDR2 reads SQIVND (reference sequence). Trimming cost V 3 bases and J 1 base; bases outside gene matches: 1.

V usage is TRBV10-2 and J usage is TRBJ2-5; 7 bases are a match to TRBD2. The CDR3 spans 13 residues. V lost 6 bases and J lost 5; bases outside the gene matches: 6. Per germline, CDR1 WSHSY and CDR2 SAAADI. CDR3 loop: CASSGLGGETQYF. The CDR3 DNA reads TGCGCCAGCAGCGGGCTCGGGGGGGAGACCCAGTACTTC.

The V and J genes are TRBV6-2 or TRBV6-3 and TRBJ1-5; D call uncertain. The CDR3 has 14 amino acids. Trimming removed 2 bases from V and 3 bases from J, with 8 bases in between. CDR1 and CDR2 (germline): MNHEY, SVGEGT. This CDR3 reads CASSYETYNQPQHF. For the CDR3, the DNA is TGTGCCAGCAGTTACGAGACTTACAATCAGCCCCAGCATTTT.